These T cell receptor beta chains were read from a single sample in a study of blood T cells in healthy people across ages. TCRdb re-called the 5' RACE reads with MiXCR, one entry per CDR3 protein. The sample lists about 1 million distinct CDR3 sequences, over 35% occurring once. The material sequenced was blood. All receptors derive from a woman aged 60-75 years in good health. The CDR3 runs from the conserved cysteine through the conserved F or W. Fields, in order: D gene, V gene, J gene, clone size, CDR3 protein, CDR3 DNA. The D gene is left open where the match is weak. Size is stated for part of the rows, as once, few or many counts, or as a class when the clone is expanded.

D gene: .; V gene: TRBV27; J gene: TRBJ2-7; clone size: few; CDR3 protein: CASSSGLLPSEQYF; CDR3 DNA: TGTGCCAGCAGTTCCGGACTTCTTCCCTCCGAGCAGTACTTC
D gene: TRBD1; V gene: TRBV12-3/TRBV12-4; J gene: TRBJ2-7; clone size: .; CDR3 protein: CASTQQGTHEQYF; CDR3 DNA: TGTGCCAGTACTCAACAGGGGACCCACGAGCAGTACTTC
D gene: .; V gene: TRBV24-1; J gene: TRBJ1-2; clone size: once; CDR3 protein: CATSDPRVEFYGYTF; CDR3 DNA: TGTGCCACCAGTGATCCGCGAGTCGAGTTCTACGGCTACACCTTC
D gene: .; V gene: TRBV3-1; J gene: TRBJ2-3; clone size: .; CDR3 protein: CASSQVGGDTQYF; CDR3 DNA: TGTGCCAGCAGCCAAGTAGGGGGGGATACGCAGTATTTT
D gene: TRBD1; V gene: TRBV2; J gene: TRBJ2-5; clone size: few; CDR3 protein: CASGGQLETQYF; CDR3 DNA: TGTGCCAGCGGGGGACAGTTGGAGACCCAGTACTTC
D gene: .; V gene: TRBV6-5; J gene: TRBJ1-1; clone size: .; CDR3 protein: CASSYFRTLNTEAFF; CDR3 DNA: TGTGCCAGCAGTTACTTCAGAACCCTGAACACTGAAGCTTTCTTT
D gene: .; V gene: TRBV7-9; J gene: TRBJ2-7; clone size: .; CDR3 protein: CAGSPKAYEQYF; CDR3 DNA: TGTGCCGGCAGCCCTAAGGCCTACGAGCAGTACTTC
D gene: TRBD2; V gene: TRBV27; J gene: TRBJ2-1; clone size: once; CDR3 protein: CATKPGLAGVPSYNEQFF; CDR3 DNA: TGTGCCACGAAACCGGGACTAGCGGGAGTTCCTTCCTACAATGAGCAGTTCTTC
D gene: TRBD2; V gene: TRBV25-1; J gene: TRBJ2-5; clone size: few; CDR3 protein: CASTPPGLAGWVQYF; CDR3 DNA: TGTGCCAGCACACCTCCGGGACTAGCGGGTTGGGTACAGTACTTC
D gene: .; V gene: TRBV2; J gene: TRBJ2-7; clone size: many; CDR3 protein: CASCLGEASSYEQYF; CDR3 DNA: TGTGCCAGCTGTCTGGGGGAGGCGAGCTCCTACGAGCAGTACTTC
D gene: TRBD2; V gene: TRBV3-1; J gene: TRBJ2-5; clone size: .; CDR3 protein: CASSQEGGAVQATQYF; CDR3 DNA: TGTGCCAGCAGCCAAGAGGGAGGGGCAGTTCAAGCGACCCAGTACTTC
D gene: TRBD2; V gene: TRBV20-1; J gene: TRBJ2-3; clone size: .; CDR3 protein: CSARGAGAGLSTDTQYF; CDR3 DNA: TGCAGTGCTAGAGGTGCGGGAGCCGGATTGAGCACAGATACGCAGTATTTT
D gene: .; V gene: TRBV5-5; J gene: TRBJ2-7; clone size: .; CDR3 protein: CASSSHDPDYEQYF; CDR3 DNA: TGTGCCAGCAGCTCACATGATCCGGACTACGAGCAGTACTTC
D gene: .; V gene: TRBV18; J gene: TRBJ2-5; clone size: many; CDR3 protein: CASSGQETQYF; CDR3 DNA: TGTGCCAGCTCGGGCCAAGAGACCCAGTACTTC
D gene: .; V gene: TRBV20-1; J gene: TRBJ1-6; clone size: .; CDR3 protein: CSAPGHGGDNSPLHF; CDR3 DNA: TGCAGTGCCCCGGGACACGGGGGGGATAATTCACCCCTCCACTTT
D gene: TRBD1; V gene: TRBV6-2/TRBV6-3; J gene: TRBJ2-5; clone size: few; CDR3 protein: CASSSGQALQETQYF; CDR3 DNA: TGTGCCAGCAGTTCGGGACAGGCCCTTCAAGAGACCCAGTACTTC
D gene: TRBD1; V gene: TRBV20-1; J gene: TRBJ2-1; clone size: .; CDR3 protein: CSARVAGGKNEQFF; CDR3 DNA: TGCAGTGCTAGAGTTGCAGGGGGCAAAAATGAGCAGTTCTTC
D gene: TRBD1; V gene: TRBV13; J gene: TRBJ2-4; clone size: .; CDR3 protein: CASDTGSNRGQAPAKNIQYF; CDR3 DNA: TGTGCCAGCGACACGGGGTCGAACAGGGGCCAAGCACCAGCCAAAAACATTCAGTACTTC
D gene: .; V gene: TRBV5-1; J gene: TRBJ2-3; clone size: .; CDR3 protein: CASSPQGGNTDTQYF; CDR3 DNA: TGCGCCAGCAGCCCCCAGGGGGGAAACACAGATACGCAGTATTTT
D gene: .; V gene: TRBV15; J gene: TRBJ2-3; clone size: .; CDR3 protein: CATSRADYVDTQYF; CDR3 DNA: TGTGCCACCAGCAGAGCGGACTATGTAGATACGCAGTATTTT
D gene: .; V gene: TRBV11-2; J gene: TRBJ2-1; clone size: few; CDR3 protein: CASSPSSGGYNEQFF; CDR3 DNA: TGTGCCAGCAGCCCTAGTTCTGGGGGTTACAATGAGCAGTTCTTC